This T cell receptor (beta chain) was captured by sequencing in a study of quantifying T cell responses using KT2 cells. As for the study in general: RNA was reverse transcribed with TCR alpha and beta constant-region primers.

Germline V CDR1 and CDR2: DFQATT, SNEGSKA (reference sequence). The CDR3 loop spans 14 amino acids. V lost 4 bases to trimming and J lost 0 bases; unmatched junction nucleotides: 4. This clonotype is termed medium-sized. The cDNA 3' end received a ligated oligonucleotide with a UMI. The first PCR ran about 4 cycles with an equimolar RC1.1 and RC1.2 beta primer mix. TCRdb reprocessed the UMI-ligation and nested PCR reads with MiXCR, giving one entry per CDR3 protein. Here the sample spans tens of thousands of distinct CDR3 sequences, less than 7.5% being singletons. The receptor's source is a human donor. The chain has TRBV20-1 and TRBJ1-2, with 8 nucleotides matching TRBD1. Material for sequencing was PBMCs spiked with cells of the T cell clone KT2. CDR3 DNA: TGCAGTGCTACGCCGGGACAGGCTAACTATGGCTACACCTTC. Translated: CSATPGQANYGYTF.